A selection of T cell receptor beta chains follows, all from one sample in a study of neurological immune-mediated disorders. TCRdb itself ran the 5' RACE reads through MiXCR, one entry per CDR3 protein. The table includes some 30,000 distinct CDR3 sequences, around 16% detected once. The sequencing input was CD4+ T cells from blood. These receptors all come from a female donor with HTLV-1-associated myelopathy (HAM/TSP). CDR3s include the opening cysteine and the closing phenylalanine or tryptophan. The D gene is left open where the match is weak.

d_gene	v_gene	j_gene	CDR3aa
TRBD1	TRBV24-1	TRBJ2-7	CATSDPGQGWGQYF
TRBD1	TRBV12-3/TRBV12-4	TRBJ1-1	CASRFTGGGTEAFF
TRBD2	TRBV3-1	TRBJ2-2	CASSQNSGRGNTGELFF
-	TRBV24-1	TRBJ2-1	CATGGGAYNEQFF
TRBD2	TRBV7-2	TRBJ2-1	CASSHPGLGGNEQFF
TRBD2	TRBV5-1	TRBJ2-3	CASSWGSGGSTQYF
-	TRBV2	TRBJ2-1	CASSVQQQFF
-	TRBV18	TRBJ2-7	CASSPGGVRGLPSYEQYF
TRBD2	TRBV4-3	TRBJ2-3	CASSRTLAGGTDTQYF
TRBD1	TRBV6-2/TRBV6-3	TRBJ1-2	CASSSGTGSQRSYGYTF
-	TRBV2	TRBJ1-5	CASTREMGNQPQHF
-	TRBV6-6	TRBJ1-2	CASSYPSGRPNYGYTF
TRBD1	TRBV12-3/TRBV12-4	TRBJ1-2	CASSRQGNGYTF
-	TRBV6-5	TRBJ2-1	CASSYTALMSYNEQFF
TRBD1	TRBV25-1	TRBJ1-5	CASSGWDRGQPQHF
-	TRBV24-1	TRBJ2-7	CATSEGGGRSYEQYF
TRBD1	TRBV24-1	TRBJ2-1	CATSDPGQFGNNEQFF
TRBD1	TRBV7-3	TRBJ2-3	CASSGGTGRRTDTQYF
TRBD1	TRBV5-1	TRBJ1-2	CASSQQGAGNTF
-	TRBV6-5	TRBJ1-6	CASSPLIPGDSPLHF
-	TRBV20-1	TRBJ2-7	CSARRWRLGSYEQYF
-	TRBV19	TRBJ2-1	CASSMDPRDEQFF
-	TRBV2	TRBJ2-7	CASSEGGTAAYEQYF
-	TRBV2	TRBJ2-1	CASSPAARSSYNEQFF
TRBD1	TRBV7-2	TRBJ2-3	CASSYYPTGFPDKQYF
-	TRBV20-1	TRBJ2-3	CSADLLNTDTQYF
-	TRBV4-1	TRBJ1-2	CASSQERRGYGYTF
TRBD2	TRBV5-1	TRBJ2-1	CASSASSGSHYNEQFF
-	TRBV2	TRBJ1-2	CASSVGQGDANYGYTF
-	TRBV3-1	TRBJ2-1	CASKMGFYSLYNEQFF
-	TRBV4-2	TRBJ1-1	CASSQEGGGLGTEAFF
TRBD2	TRBV20-1	TRBJ2-2	CSATNARTSGNTGELFF
TRBD1	TRBV27	TRBJ2-7	CASSFRSVPGQGGPGGQYF
-	TRBV30	TRBJ1-6	CAWSAEGHTRLNSPLHF
TRBD1	TRBV5-1	TRBJ2-7	CASSEGQVSSYEQYF
-	TRBV7-8	TRBJ1-2	CASSLAGAAELRGYTF
TRBD2	TRBV5-1	TRBJ2-1	CASSLVGLAGGNEQFF
TRBD1	TRBV10-3	TRBJ2-2	CAISEDRDPGELFF
TRBD1	TRBV7-9	TRBJ1-6	CASSLATTTGLDSPLHF
-	TRBV14	TRBJ1-5	CASSVGLDQPQHF
TRBD2	TRBV4-2	TRBJ2-3	CASSQDQSGGVDTQYF
-	TRBV6-1	TRBJ2-7	CASSGGGTYEQYF
-	TRBV12-3/TRBV12-4	TRBJ1-4	CASSPGAREETNEKLFF
TRBD1	TRBV20-1	TRBJ1-4	CSAEDKTGQGKLFF
TRBD1	TRBV10-3	TRBJ2-7	CAISEGQGAYEQYF
-	TRBV20-1	TRBJ1-1	CSARDPNTEAFF
-	TRBV20-1	TRBJ2-2	CSATAGFTGELFF
-	TRBV7-2	TRBJ2-7	CASSPYSRTYEQYF
-	TRBV4-2	TRBJ2-3	CASSQSVTDTQYF